The clone carrying this TCR beta chain appeared a few times. This sample was included in a study of T cell repertoires in cytomegalovirus infection. Turning to the study itself: It can be stated that public TCR beta signatures indicated CMV infection as well as a matching HLA type.

MiXCR, run by TCRdb on the reads, gives a single entry per CDR3 protein. In the table there are around 740,000 distinct CDR3 sequences, less than 40% of which are singletons. V was clipped by 7 bases and J by 4 bases; unmatched bases: 7. The CDR3 is made up of 14 amino acids. Specimen: PBMCs. The chain combines TRBV12-3 or TRBV12-4 with TRBJ1-3, with TRBD1 matching 7 bases. The receptor's source is a human donor in good health (CMV status not recorded). Some clones in this sample may be carry-over from other donors' samples. The CDR3 loop reads CASIPGQQGNTIYF. In DNA, the CDR3 is TGTGCCAGCATCCCGGGACAGCAAGGAAACACCATATATTTT.